Included here is one T cell receptor (beta chain) sequence, with context. Assay: immunoSEQ multiplex PCR; the TCRdb copy retains only in-frame clones and omits some. Among roughly 130,000 clones, around 85% were seen once, and the ten largest hold roughly 3.5%. The data derive from a study of PD-L1 blockade in urothelial cancer. Whole-study context: Prior exposure to chemotherapy in patients amounted to 0 to 3 regimens received. The researchers analyzed blood 3 weeks (second dose) and 6 weeks after treatment start.

CDR1 and CDR2 (germline): MNHEY, SMNVEV (reference sequence). The length of the CDR3 is 15 residues. With V trimmed by 6 bases and J by 4 bases, 6 bases remained unmatched. Time point given: pretreatment peripheral blood. Patient sample counts ranged from 1 to 8, pretreatment and on-treatment. The clonotype originates from a middle-aged man with urothelial cancer. This specimen was PBMCs, taken around atezolizumab (anti-PD-L1) treatment. The chain couples TRBV27 to TRBJ2-7, with 13 positions matching TRBD2. The CDR3 loop is CASRPGLAGMYEQYF. As DNA, the CDR3 is TGTGCCAGCAGGCCGGGACTAGCGGGAATGTACGAGCAGTACTTC.